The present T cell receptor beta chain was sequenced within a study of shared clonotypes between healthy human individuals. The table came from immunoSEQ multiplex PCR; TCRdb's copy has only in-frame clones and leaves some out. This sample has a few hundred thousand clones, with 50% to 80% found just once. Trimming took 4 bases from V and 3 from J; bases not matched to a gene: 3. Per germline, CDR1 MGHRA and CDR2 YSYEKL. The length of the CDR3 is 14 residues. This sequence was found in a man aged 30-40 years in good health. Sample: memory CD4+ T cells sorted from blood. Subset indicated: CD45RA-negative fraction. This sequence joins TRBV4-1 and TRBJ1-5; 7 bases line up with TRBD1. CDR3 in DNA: TGCGCCAGCAGCCCGACAGGGCCCAATCAGCCCCAGCATTTT. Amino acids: CASSPTGPNQPQHF.